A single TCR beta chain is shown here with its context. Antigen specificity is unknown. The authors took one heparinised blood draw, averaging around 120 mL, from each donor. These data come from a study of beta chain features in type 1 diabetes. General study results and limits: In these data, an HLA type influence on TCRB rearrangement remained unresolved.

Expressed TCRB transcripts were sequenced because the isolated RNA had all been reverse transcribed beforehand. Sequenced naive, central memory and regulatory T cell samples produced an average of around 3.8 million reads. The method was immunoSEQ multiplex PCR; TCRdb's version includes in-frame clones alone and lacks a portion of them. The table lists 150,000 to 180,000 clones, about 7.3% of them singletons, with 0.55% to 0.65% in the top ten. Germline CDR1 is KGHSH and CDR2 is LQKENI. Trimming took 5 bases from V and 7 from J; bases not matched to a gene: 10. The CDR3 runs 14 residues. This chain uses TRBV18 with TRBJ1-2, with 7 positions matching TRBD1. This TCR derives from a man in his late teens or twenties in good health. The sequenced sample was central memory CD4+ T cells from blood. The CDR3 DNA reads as TGTGCCAGCTCAGAACCGACAGGGCCGCTTGGCTACACCTTC. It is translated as CASSEPTGPLGYTF.